This T cell receptor (beta chain) originates from a study of shared clonotypes between healthy human individuals (dated by TCRdb to between 2020 and 2021). With respect to the entire study: Two women and a few men aged 18 to 49 years were included in the cohort. For each donor, CD4 naive and CD4 memory were each given three plates, CD8 naive was given two plates, and CD8 memory was given one plate. Blood TCR repertoires of a handful of healthy adults were deeply sequenced to estimate repertoire size and the extent of clonotype sharing between individuals. To increase sequencing depth and limit assay-specific biases, TCR repertoire library preparation and sequencing were carried out by different laboratories using diverse techniques. Leukapheresis yielded between about 0.85 and 9 billion PBMCs per donor. Results the study describes overall, beyond this receptor: About 5% of naive CD4, more than 3% of naive CD8, 2.3% of memory CD4, and approximately 0.4% of memory CD8 clonotypes were shared across a few donors. The genetic and exposure-history diversity represented was limited by the small number of donors. Clonotypes shared by all four sorted-subset donors showed higher generation probabilities than non-shared clonotypes. Sampling was restricted to blood, and TCR repertoires in tissue are likely to differ from TCR repertoires in blood. Rarefaction of sorted-subset datasets indicated incomplete sequencing despite the large sequencing depth. Based on pairwise subsampling, the degree of clonotype sharing among donors was expected to be affected by sequencing depth. Estimated clonotype richness was generally larger for naive than for memory subsets.

Points on this clone: The antigen it recognizes is unknown. No base quality values were provided; no much bigger clone lies one nucleotide off.

Using the deep immunoSEQ assay, TCR CDR3 regions were amplified from genomic DNA by multiplex PCR. Extracted genomic DNA from each cell subset was distributed evenly across all wells of several immunoSEQ 96-well plates, and each plate was treated as a replicate. Each replicate PCR for sorted subsets received roughly 0.2 ug genomic DNA, equal to about 30,000 T cell genomes. Purified libraries were quantified with a Qubit 3.0 fluorometer, sized on a Bioanalyzer 2100, and re-quantified with the KAPA Library Quantification kit. A separate single-read 150-cycle Illumina NextSeq 550 flow cell was used to sequence each immunoSEQ 96-well plate. Per the source publication's procedure: The immunoSEQ output contained only junctional sequences without quality scores, so filtering could not match that applied to full-length reads. To assign V/J genes and CDR3, sequences were annotated against IMGT germline references using PyIR, a Python wrapper for IgBLAST v1.9. Any read was removed if the V/J assignment was weak (E-value above 1e-6), the CDR3 was missing, or the read contained stop codons, out-of-frame junctions, or ambiguous translated residues. A V3J clonotype was defined by an identical inferred V gene, J gene, and CDR3 amino acid sequence. To compute the percentage overlap between repertoires, the number of shared unique clonotypes was divided by the size of the smaller repertoire. RTK rarefaction, the Chao1 estimator, and Recon v2.1 estimates of unobserved clonotypes were used to assess repertoire richness. OLGA was used to compute generation probabilities for all TCRbeta clonotypes that the gDNA method yielded from several donors. TCRdb obtained this table from immuneACCESS and retained in-frame rearrangements with V and J assigned. These tables miss some clones; where compared with another copy, unresolved V genes account for less than half of the shortfall, and the remainder is unexplained. Clone size and V and J calls were adopted from that table, with D and trimming inferred from the DNA. The sample profile shows about 2.4 million clones; under 95% of them were found once. The ten largest make up 0.36% of the sample.

Healthy HIV-negative adults with no recently reported acute infections or vaccinations were included as donors. Every donor was a Caucasian adult residing in Nashville, Tennessee, USA. CD4+ T cells were enriched by magnetic negative selection, after which naive cells were positively selected on CD45RA and the negative fraction was taken as the memory subset. After blood collection by leukapheresis, PBMCs were isolated using Ficoll-Histopaque density gradient centrifugation and then cryopreserved in the vapor phase of liquid nitrogen. Analytical flow cytometry was used to check the purity and quantity of every magnetically sorted T cell population. Each sorted fraction had its genomic DNA isolated and then quantified by UV absorbance on a Nanodrop 2000c. The germline V gene supplies CDR1 SNHLY and CDR2 FYNNEI. Its CDR3 holds 13 amino acids, cysteine through phenylalanine. CDR3 DNA is the only sequence kept; it has 39 bases, read in frame from the first base. Cut back by 4 bases and 2 bases, the V and J ends lie 8 bases apart.

Source material: naive CD4+ T cells from PBMCs. The cell subset or site label, read with the paper, signifies: CD45RA+ positively selected. This TCR came from a man between 18 and 29 years old in good health. Some clones in this sample may be carry-over from other donors' samples. The rearrangement combines TRBV2 with TRBJ1-2; no D segment can be confidently identified. CDR3 protein: CASSVVQNYGYTF. In nucleotide form, the sequence is TGTGCCAGCAGTGTTGTACAGAACTATGGCTACACCTTC.